The rows below give T cell receptor beta chains drawn from one sample of a study of shared clonotypes between healthy human individuals. Assay: immunoSEQ multiplex PCR; the TCRdb copy retains only in-frame clones and omits some. The profile covers roughly 590,000 clones, with about 95% appearing a single time and over 0.09% taken by the ten largest. The sample comprised naive CD8+ T cells sorted from blood. The receptors shown here come from a woman in her 30s in good health. CDR3s include the opening cysteine and the closing phenylalanine or tryptophan. The D gene is left open where the match is weak. For some rows the clone size is stated as once, few or many, or as a class when expanded; others skip it.

cdr3_nt cdr3_aa v_call clone_size d_call j_call
TGCGCCAGCAGCCAAGATAGTGGTAGGACTAGCGGGATCTACAATGAGCAGTTCTTC CASSQDSGRTSGIYNEQFF TRBV4-1 - TRBD2 TRBJ2-1
TGTGCCAGCAGTTTAGACAGGGCCGAGCGACAGCCCCAGCATTTT CASSLDRAERQPQHF TRBV28 - TRBD1 TRBJ1-5
TGTGCCAGCAGTTCGCGGACAGACCCCTCCTACGAGCAGTACTTC CASSSRTDPSYEQYF TRBV28 - - TRBJ2-7
TGTGCCAGCAGTCCACTTTGGGGGGAGGCCCTTGATACGCAGTATTTT CASSPLWGEALDTQYF TRBV28 - - TRBJ2-3
TGTGCCAGCAGCTTGGACTGGTCCAATGAGCAGTTCTTC CASSLDWSNEQFF TRBV5-6 - - TRBJ2-1
TGTGCCAGCAGTTACTCCATTATCGGGACAGCAGAGACCCAGTACTTC CASSYSIIGTAETQYF TRBV6-5 once TRBD1 TRBJ2-5
TGTGCCAGCAGCTTAGGAGGGGAGGAGGCTTTCTTT CASSLGGEEAFF TRBV13 - - TRBJ1-1
TGTGCCAGCAGTTCCAAACCCCCGTTTCAGTACTTC CASSSKPPFQYF TRBV27 - - TRBJ2-4
TGTGCCAGCAGTGGTGGGACAGTTTATAGCAATCAGCCCCAGCATTTT CASSGGTVYSNQPQHF TRBV28 - TRBD1 TRBJ1-5
TGTGCCAGCAGCGGATGGACAGGGAAGAACACTGAAGCTTTCTTT CASSGWTGKNTEAFF TRBV5-4 once TRBD1 TRBJ1-1
TGCGCCAGTAAGGACCGCGGGGCCTCCTACAATGAGCAGTTCTTC CASKDRGASYNEQFF TRBV5-1 - - TRBJ2-1
TGCGCCAGCAGCTCCTATGAAGCGGACGACACCTACAATGAGCAGTTCTTC CASSSYEADDTYNEQFF TRBV5-1 once - TRBJ2-1
TGCGCCAGCAGCTTGTTAACAGGAGTAAGCACAGATACGCAGTATTTT CASSLLTGVSTDTQYF TRBV5-1 - - TRBJ2-3
TGTGCCAGCAGCCTCGGGACAGGCACCTACGAGCAGTACTTC CASSLGTGTYEQYF TRBV28 - TRBD1 TRBJ2-7
TGTGCCAGCAGCCGAAATTCCGGACTAACCTGGGATACGCAGTATTTT CASSRNSGLTWDTQYF TRBV14 - - TRBJ2-3
TGTGCCAGCAGCGAGGGGGTGGGCACCGGGGAGCTGTTTTTT CASSEGVGTGELFF TRBV9 - - TRBJ2-2
TGTGCCAGCAGCCCCTGGACTAGCGGTACCTACGAGCAGTACTTC CASSPWTSGTYEQYF TRBV11-2 - TRBD2 TRBJ2-7
TGTGCCAGTCAAGTGCCAAGGACCTCATGGACAGATACGCAGTATTTT CASQVPRTSWTDTQYF TRBV7-9 - - TRBJ2-3
TGTGCCAGCAGCTTGGATTGGGACAGCAAGCATCCTTCCTACGAGCAGTACTTC CASSLDWDSKHPSYEQYF TRBV5-4 - TRBD1 TRBJ2-7
TGTGCCAGCAGCGATTCAACAGGGTACCTTATGGATGAGCAGTTCTTC CASSDSTGYLMDEQFF TRBV14 - - TRBJ2-1
TGTGCCAGCTCCGCTTGGGGACAGACTTACTACGAGCAGTACTTC CASSAWGQTYYEQYF TRBV2 - TRBD1 TRBJ2-7
TGTGCCAGCAGCTTAGCCGGGGACACCGGGGAGCTGTTTTTT CASSLAGDTGELFF TRBV7-9 - - TRBJ2-2
TGTGCCAGCAGTTCAGGGACAGCCGGGGCCAACGTCCTGACTTTC CASSSGTAGANVLTF TRBV27 - TRBD1 TRBJ2-6
TGTGCCAGCAGTGTACAGGGGGAAACCTACGAGCAGTACTTC CASSVQGETYEQYF TRBV6-1 - TRBD1 TRBJ2-7
TGTGCCAGCAGTTACGGGCAGGGGACTGAAGCTTTCTTT CASSYGQGTEAFF TRBV6-5 - - TRBJ1-1
TGTGCCAGCAGTTTAAGAGATAGCAATCAGCCCCAGCATTTT CASSLRDSNQPQHF TRBV27 - - TRBJ1-5
TGTGCCAGCAGAGGCCCGGAACCTAATTCACCCCTCCACTTT CASRGPEPNSPLHF TRBV6-5 - - TRBJ1-6
TGTGCCAGCAGTCGTGCCACCGGGGCCGGCCAAGAGACCCAGTACTTC CASSRATGAGQETQYF TRBV28 - - TRBJ2-5
TGTGCCAGCAGCCCCGGGGACCAGTCTGGAAACACCATATATTTT CASSPGDQSGNTIYF TRBV5-5 - - TRBJ1-3
TGTGCCAGCAGCTTAGGTGGGACAGGGGGCGTCGAGCAGTACTTC CASSLGGTGGVEQYF TRBV13 - TRBD1 TRBJ2-7
TGTGCCAGCAGCAGCCTCGGACAGGGTGTCCATGACTATGGCTACACCTTC CASSSLGQGVHDYGYTF TRBV5-8 - TRBD1 TRBJ1-2
TGTGCCAGCAGCCAAGATCTCCTAGCCCCGAACACCGGGGAGCTGTTTTTT CASSQDLLAPNTGELFF TRBV4-2 once - TRBJ2-2
TGTGCCAGCATCACACAGGGTTGGGGGCAAGAGACCCAGTACTTC CASITQGWGQETQYF TRBV2 - - TRBJ2-5
TGTGCCAGCAGTTCGGCAGGGGGGGTAAAGCTCGACGAGCAGTACTTC CASSSAGGVKLDEQYF TRBV13 once - TRBJ2-7
TGTGCCAGCAGCTTAGCAGGAAGTAGCAATCAGCCCCAGCATTTT CASSLAGSSNQPQHF TRBV7-9 - - TRBJ1-5
TGTGCCAGCAGCTTAGCGAATTCGCTAGCGGGCTACAATGAGCAGTTCTTC CASSLANSLAGYNEQFF TRBV7-9 - TRBD2 TRBJ2-1
TGTGCCAGCAGTCTAGGGAATGAGCAGTTCTTC CASSLGNEQFF TRBV27 - - TRBJ2-1
TGTGCCAGCAGTTTTAGCGGGAGGATTCTCTCCTACGAGCAGTACTTC CASSFSGRILSYEQYF TRBV27 - TRBD2 TRBJ2-7
TGTGCCAGCAGCGTAGTCGGGTCGGAAGAGACCCAGTACTTC CASSVVGSEETQYF TRBV9 - - TRBJ2-5
TGTGCCAGCAGTCCGCCCGCGACCTTCACAGATACGCAGTATTTT CASSPPATFTDTQYF TRBV28 - - TRBJ2-3
TGTGCCAGCAGCTCGCAACCGGCAGACCTTAATGAAAAACTGTTTTTT CASSSQPADLNEKLFF TRBV13 - - TRBJ1-4
TGTGCCAGTAGTTTAGGACGGGGGGGCTCCTACAATGAGCAGTTCTTC CASSLGRGGSYNEQFF TRBV19 - TRBD2 TRBJ2-1
TGTGCCAGCAGTTTGAGGGCAGGGCAGCCCCAGCATTTT CASSLRAGQPQHF TRBV27 - - TRBJ1-5
TGTGCCAGCAGCTTAGTAGGCAGGGCGTCGAGTATCGTCAATGAGCAGTTCTTC CASSLVGRASSIVNEQFF TRBV7-8 - - TRBJ2-1
TGCGCCAGCAGCCAAGATCCGGCGGAGCGAAACACCATATATTTT CASSQDPAERNTIYF TRBV4-1 - - TRBJ1-3
TGTGCCACCCGGGACACTAGTTATAGCAATCAGCCCCAGCATTTT CATRDTSYSNQPQHF TRBV28 - - TRBJ1-5
TGTGCCAGCAGGGGCTCCGAGCAGTACTTC CASRGSEQYF TRBV2 - - TRBJ2-7
TGTGCCAGCAGCTTAGCTCTACCGGGAGACACTGAAGCTTTCTTT CASSLALPGDTEAFF TRBV11-2 - - TRBJ1-1
TGTGCCAGCAGTGTGAGTAATGAAAAACTGTTTTTT CASSVSNEKLFF TRBV2 - - TRBJ1-4